This T cell receptor beta chain was recorded in a study of T cells in Graves' hyperthyroidism and ophthalmopathy. Turning to the study itself: Peripheral blood was drawn at first diagnosis, prior to all treatment.

Pregnant or lactating patients were excluded, as were those with uncontrolled infection or other autoimmune disease. Source material for PBMCs was over 8 ml fresh peripheral blood. At least ten counts were recorded for this clonotype. The TCR beta CDR3 regions underwent amplification using RNA transcripts as the source. A first-round RT-PCR of the TCR CDR3 used the HTBI primer set. In TCRdb, the multiplex PCR reads were re-called with MiXCR into one record per CDR3 protein. This repertoire shows approximately 300,000 distinct CDR3 sequences, around 15% found once; its top ten account for around 57%. Sequenced input: blood. The TCR was taken from a woman aged 60-70 years with Graves' ophthalmopathy.

CDR3 sequence: CASSEHSGRTADTQYF. As DNA, the CDR3 is TGTGCCAGCAGTGAACATAGCGGGAGAACGGCAGATACGCAGTATTTT. V and J are TRBV6-1 and TRBJ2-3; TRBD2 matches 9 bases. V was clipped by 2 bases and J by 4 bases; unmatched bases: 7. This CDR3 region has 16 residues. CDR1 and CDR2 from the germline V gene are MNHNS and SASEGT.